This entry concerns a single TCR beta chain. Its antigen is undetermined. This entry comes from a study of T-cell reconstitution after alpha-beta-depleted transplantation in children. Findings and limits, study-wide: At the one-year point after transplant, T-cell counts and TCRbeta diversity were found to come mostly from T cells that had been newly produced. The study reportedly traced alpha-beta T cells about two months after transplant to several hundred expanded graft clones.

A TCRbeta library incorporating unique molecular identifiers was prepared. TCRdb re-called the PCR reads with MiXCR, one entry per CDR3 protein. Among roughly 120,000 distinct CDR3 sequences listed, more than 20% were seen once. V was clipped by 5 bases and J by 3 bases, with 14 bases between them. The length of the CDR3 is 14 residues. Germline V lookup: CDR1 SGHTA, CDR2 FQGNSA. The clonotype comes from a male patient aged 2 to 9 who had a stem cell transplant for chronic granulomatous disease, so the T cells may come from the graft donor. The chain is built from TRBV7-2 and TRBJ2-7; no reliable D call. Sequences were derived from PBMCs, mostly from graft donor cells, sampled 180 days after TCRalphabeta/CD19-depleted stem cell transplant. CDR3 nucleotide sequence: TGTGCCAGCAGCCCAGACACGGGCCACTACGAGCAGTACTTC. Translated, it gives CASSPDTGHYEQYF.